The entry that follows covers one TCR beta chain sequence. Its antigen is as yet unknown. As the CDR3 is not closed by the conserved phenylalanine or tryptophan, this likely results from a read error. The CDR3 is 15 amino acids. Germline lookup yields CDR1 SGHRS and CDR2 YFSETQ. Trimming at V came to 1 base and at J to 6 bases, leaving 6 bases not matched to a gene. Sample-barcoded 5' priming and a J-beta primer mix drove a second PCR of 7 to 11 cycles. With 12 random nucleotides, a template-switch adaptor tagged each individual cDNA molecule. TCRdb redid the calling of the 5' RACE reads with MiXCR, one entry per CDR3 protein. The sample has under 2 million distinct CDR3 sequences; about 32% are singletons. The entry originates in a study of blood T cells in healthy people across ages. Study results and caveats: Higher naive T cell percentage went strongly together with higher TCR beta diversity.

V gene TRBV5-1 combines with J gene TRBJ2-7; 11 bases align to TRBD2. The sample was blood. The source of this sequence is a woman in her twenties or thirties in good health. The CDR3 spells CASSLSTSGSVEQYC. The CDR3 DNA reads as TGCGCCAGCAGCTTGAGTACTAGCGGGAGTGTCGAGCAGTACTGC.